What follows describes a single T cell receptor (beta chain). The antigen is unknown. It was across several immunoSEQ plates that each subset's genomic DNA was evenly split. Each PCR replicate run on unsorted PBMC took in approximately 300 ng DNA, about 29,000 T cell genomes. TCRdb's table, derived via immunoSEQ multiplex PCR, lists solely in-frame clones and lacks some. The data hold roughly 510,000 clones, with 75% to 80% observed a single time. Germline V gene data show CDR1 as SGHNT and CDR2 as YYREEE (reference sequence). The CDR3 is made up of 13 amino acids. The V end lost 2 bases, the J end lost 2 bases, and 7 bases lay between the germline ends. The data are from a study of shared clonotypes between healthy human individuals. Whole-study findings and limits: The low donor count limited represented genetic and exposure-history diversity.

Sequencing used PBMCs. The chain is built from TRBV5-4 and TRBJ2-5; no firm D call. This sequence originates from a woman aged 40 to 49 in good health. Some clones in this sample may be carry-over from other donors' samples. The CDR3 is CASSFHGQETQYF. The CDR3 nucleotides are TGTGCCAGCAGCTTCCACGGGCAAGAGACCCAGTACTTC.